The 30 T cell receptor beta chains in this list originate from one sample, sequenced in a study of blood T cell repertoires in COVID-19. This table comes from immunoSEQ multiplex PCR, and its TCRdb copy is limited to in-frame clones, with some not included. The data hold a few hundred thousand clones, with about 88% observed a single time. Sequenced input: PBMCs or T cells enriched from blood (not recorded which). Receptors originate from a woman aged 18-29 years who had been exposed to COVID-19.

V and J are TRBV5-1 and TRBJ2-2; perhaps TRBD2 as D (6 bases). Germline V lookup: CDR1 SGHRS, CDR2 YFSETQ. The CDR3 covers 14 residues. With 4 bases removed from V and 4 bases from J, the gap between germline ends came to 11 bases. In nucleotides, the CDR3 is TGCGCCAGCAGCACGACCGGGGGCACCGGGGAGCTGTTTTTT. Protein: CASSTTGGTGELFF.

In the case of this clone: The identical CDR3 is also encoded by other nucleotide sequences in the sample. This rearrangement joins TRBV9 to TRBJ2-1, with D hard to call. Trimming pared 0 bases from V and 7 bases from J, leaving 5 bases between. The CDR3 runs 12 residues. In germline, CDR1 is SGDLS, CDR2 YYNGEE. CDR3 nucleotides: TGTGCCAGCAGCGTAGGCCTAAATGAGCAGTTCTTC. This encodes CASSVGLNEQFF.

This chain uses TRBV9 with TRBJ2-1; perhaps TRBD2 as D (6 bases). Trimming removed 0 bases from V and 9 bases from J, with 22 bases in between. Germline CDR1 is SGDLS and CDR2 is YYNGEE. This CDR3 has 17 amino acids. This chain's CDR3 is CASSVVGSGRLVGEQFF. The CDR3 bases are TGTGCCAGCAGCGTAGTGGGGTCGGGGAGGCTAGTGGGTGAGCAGTTCTTC.

The chain's CDR3 is CASSQLVRTGDLGTEAFF. CDR3 nucleotides: TGTGCCAGCAGCCAATTAGTAAGGACAGGGGATCTGGGCACTGAAGCTTTCTTT. The V gene is TRBV16, the J gene TRBJ1-1, with 9 bases matching TRBD1. V lost 1 base to trimming and J lost 4 bases; unmatched junction nucleotides: 13. The CDR3 sequence is 18 residues long. In germline, CDR1 is KGHSY, CDR2 FQNENV. Drawing the rest from reference TRBV16 and TRBJ1-1, the complete variable domain is GEEVAQTPKHLVRGEGQKAKLYCAPIKGHSYVFWYQQVLKNEFKFLISFQNENVFDETGMPKERFSAKCLPNSPCSLEIQATKLEDSAVYFCASSQLVRTGDLGTEAFFGQGTRLTVV.

The rearrangement links TRBV10-2 to TRBJ2-2; the match to TRBD1 covers 7 bases. The length of the CDR3 is 16 residues. Germline CDR1 and CDR2: WSHSY and SAAADI. Trimming cost V 6 bases and J 0 bases; bases outside gene matches: 7. The CDR3 spells CASSIIQGTNTGELFF. CDR3 coding DNA: TGCGCCAGCAGCATTATACAGGGGACGAACACCGGGGAGCTGTTTTTT.

This clone was detected once. The chain recombines TRBV25-1 with TRBJ1-5; D is unclear. This CDR3 contains 12 residues. CDR1 MGHDK and CDR2 SYGVNS come from the germline V gene. Trimming removed 4 bases from V and 3 bases from J, with 4 bases in between. This CDR3 is CASSAYNQPQHF. The CDR3 region has the DNA TGTGCCAGCAGTGCCTACAATCAGCCCCAGCATTTT.

J is TRBJ1-6 and V is TRBV18; TRBD1 aligns across 10 bases. The trim removed 3 bases at V and 8 bases at J, leaving 1 base unmatched. The CDR3 has 14 amino acids. Germline CDR1 and CDR2: KGHSH and LQKENI. The CDR3 sequence: CASSPGTGDSPLHF. CDR3 nucleotide sequence: TGTGCCAGCTCACCGGGGACAGGGGATTCACCCCTCCACTTT.

This clone was observed a handful of times. V gene TRBV6-5 combines with J gene TRBJ1-1; TRBD1 agrees at 10 bases. This CDR3 spans 16 amino acids. CDR1 is MNHEY and CDR2 is SVGAGI in the germline V gene. Unmatched junction bases numbered 7, after V lost 0 bases and J lost 6 bases. The CDR3 DNA is TGTGCCAGCAGTTACTCGTTTGTAGGACAGGGGGCTGAAGCTTTCTTT. It encodes CASSYSFVGQGAEAFF.

The chain has TRBV5-8 and TRBJ1-2; D is possibly TRBD1 (6 bases). Germline assignment: CDR1 SGHTS and CDR2 YDEGEE. V lost 9 bases, J lost 5 bases, and 32 bases lay in between. The CDR3 is 18 residues long. The CDR3 DNA reads TGTGCCACCGCGCCAGGGTTTTCAGGGACATTTTTCTCTTATGGCTACACCTTC. Amino acid sequence: CATAPGFSGTFFSYGYTF.

The chain uses TRBV5-8 and TRBJ2-7, with a weak D call TRBD1 (5 bases). Germline values: CDR1 SGHTS, CDR2 YDEGEE. The CDR3 length is 18 residues. V was shortened by 0 bases and J by 4 bases, with 23 bases between the two germline ends. The CDR3 DNA is TGTGCCAGCAGCTTGGTTAAAAGTTCGGTGACAGCTTTGTACGAGCAGTACTTC. It encodes CASSLVKSSVTALYEQYF.

This clone has ten or more counts. J is TRBJ1-6 and V is TRBV3-1 (or the pseudogene TRBV3-2), with D uncertain. This CDR3 has 14 residues. CDR1 and CDR2 from the germline V gene are LGHDT and YNNKEL (reference sequence). V was cut by 1 base and J by 6 bases, with 7 bases left in between. In nucleotides, the CDR3 is TGTGCCAGCAGCCAAGGCGGTTTTAATTCACCCCTCCACTTT. This gives the protein CASSQGGFNSPLHF.

The chain recombines TRBV27 with TRBJ2-3, with D maybe TRBD1 (7 bases). Germline lookup yields CDR1 MNHEY and CDR2 SMNVEV (reference sequence). The CDR3 consists of 17 residues. V gave up 6 bases and J gave up 0 bases, with 19 bases separating them. Written as DNA, the CDR3 is TGTGCCAGCAGACGGGCGACAGGGACTTCTAGCACAGATACGCAGTATTTT. It is translated as CASRRATGTSSTDTQYF.

V is TRBV5-1 and J is TRBJ1-1; TRBD1 is a possible D gene (5 bases). The germline V gene encodes CDR1 SGHRS and CDR2 YFSETQ. The CDR3 consists of 14 residues. V was trimmed by 6 bases and J by 1 base, leaving 13 bases between them. CDR3 DNA: TGCGCCAGCACGACAACCGGGGGGAACACTGAAGCTTTCTTT. This encodes CASTTTGGNTEAFF. Together with reference TRBV5-1 and TRBJ1-1, the CDR3 gives the full variable domain: KAGVTQTPRYLIKTRGQQVTLSCSPISGHRSVSWYQQTPGQGLQFLFEYFSETQRNKGNFPGRFSGRQFSNSRSEMNVSTLELGDSALYLCASTTTGGNTEAFFGQGTRLTVV.

This chain links TRBV7-9 with TRBJ2-7; TRBD2 matches 11 bases. Losses at the gene ends were 0 bases for V and 5 bases for J; bases not matched to a gene: 9. Germline V gives CDR1 SEHNR, CDR2 FQNEAQ (reference sequence). CDR3 length equals 17 residues. CDR3 sequence (DNA): TGTGCCAGCAGCTTAGCTAGCGGGGGGGCCATTGCTGACGAGCAGTACTTC. Translating it yields CASSLASGGAIADEQYF.

This clone was recorded only once. This sequence joins TRBV27 and TRBJ2-5; 7 nucleotides align to TRBD1. The CDR3 runs to 16 residues. With V trimmed by 0 bases and J by 3 bases, 7 bases remained unmatched. Germline values: CDR1 MNHEY, CDR2 SMNVEV (reference sequence). This CDR3 reads CASSLSLRGRKETQYF. CDR3 DNA sequence: TGTGCCAGCAGTTTATCGCTTAGGGGGCGGAAAGAGACCCAGTACTTC.

The rearrangement links TRBV5-8 to TRBJ1-4, with 7 positions matching TRBD1. After removal of 4 bases from V and 5 bases from J, the junction contained 8 bases not matched to a gene. Germline CDR1 reads SGHTS; CDR2 reads YDEGEE. The CDR3 runs 15 residues. The DNA of the CDR3 is TGTGCCAGCAGCGGAGCCGGGACAGCGAATGAAAAACTGTTTTTT. Residues: CASSGAGTANEKLFF. The full variable domain, in which reference TRBV5-8 and TRBJ1-4 provide the parts outside the CDR3, is EAGVTQSPTHLIKTRGQQATLRCSPISGHTSVYWYQQALGLGLQFLLWYDEGEERNRGNFPPRFSGRQFPNYSSELNVNALELEDSALYLCASSGAGTANEKLFFGSGTQLSVL.

The genes are TRBV11-1 and TRBJ2-7; D perhaps matches TRBD2 (6 bases). CDR3 length: 14 amino acids. CDR1 is SGHAT, CDR2 FQDESV, per germline (reference sequence). The germline V and J ends were trimmed by 1 base and 4 bases, with 11 bases remaining between them. The CDR3, as DNA: TGTGCCAGCAGCTTAGGGGGGGATGGTTACGAGCAGTACTTC. Translated: CASSLGGDGYEQYF.

This chain links TRBV6-5 with TRBJ1-1; D perhaps matches TRBD1 (6 bases). Germline CDR1 and CDR2: MNHEY and SVGAGI. The CDR3 spans 15 residues. V lost 2 bases and J lost 4, with 14 bases in between. CDR3 DNA sequence: TGTGCCAGCAGTTACCAGCGACAGGAAATCACTGAAGCTTTCTTT. Its protein is CASSYQRQEITEAFF.

This sequence joins TRBV28 and TRBJ2-1; tentatively, D is TRBD2 (6 bases). Trimming left V 2 bases short and J 9 bases short, with 11 bases between. The germline V gene has CDR1 MDHEN and CDR2 SYDVKM. CDR3 length: 13 amino acids. The chain's CDR3 is CASSLIGGSEQFF. The CDR3 DNA reads as TGTGCCAGCAGTTTAATCGGGGGAAGTGAGCAGTTCTTC.

This clone has just one count. This rearrangement joins TRBV6-5 to TRBJ2-5; the match to TRBD2 covers 7 bases. The CDR3 covers 16 residues. The V segment lost 2 bases and the J segment 0 bases; nucleotides outside the gene matches: 6. Germline V gives CDR1 MNHEY, CDR2 SVGAGI. CDR3 DNA: TGTGCCAGCAGTTACGGCCTAGCGGAGTACCAAGAGACCCAGTACTTC. Translating gives CASSYGLAEYQETQYF.

This clone has a single count. The chain carries TRBV3-1 (or the pseudogene TRBV3-2) and TRBJ2-1; 7 bases match TRBD2. Germline CDR1 LGHDT, CDR2 YNNKEL (reference sequence). The CDR3 runs 15 residues. V shed 6 bases, J shed 5 bases, and the junction held 10 bases outside the gene matches. The CDR3, as DNA: TGTGCCAGCAGAGGAGGGAGGGACTCACACAATGAGCAGTTCTTC. This translates into CASRGGRDSHNEQFF.

The V and J genes are TRBV5-4 and TRBJ2-3; 12 bases agree with TRBD2. CDR1 is SGHNT and CDR2 is YYREEE in the germline V gene (reference sequence). The CDR3 covers 17 residues. Losses at the gene ends were 4 bases for V and 0 bases for J; bases not matched to a gene: 6. The CDR3, as DNA: TGTGCCAGCAGCCTCGGACTAGCGGGAACAAGCACAGATACGCAGTATTTT. Translation: CASSLGLAGTSTDTQYF.

This chain joins TRBV28 and TRBJ1-5; 8 bases align to TRBD1. Germline-derived CDR1 and CDR2 are MDHEN and SYDVKM. The trim removed 4 bases at V and 7 bases at J, leaving 9 bases unmatched. This CDR3 contains 15 residues. The CDR3 DNA sequence: TGTGCCAGCAGTTCGCCACAGGGGGTTTCCCAGCCCCAGCATTTT. Protein: CASSSPQGVSQPQHF.

In DNA, the CDR3 is TGTGCCAGCAGCAAAGGACTAGCGGGGTCCACAGATACGCAGTATTTT. Encoded protein: CASSKGLAGSTDTQYF. The V call is TRBV21-1, the J call TRBJ2-3; TRBD2 is the table's D call, not checked against the DNA. TRBV21-1 is tagged as a pseudogene. The CDR3 length is 16 residues.

V gene TRBV9 combines with J gene TRBJ1-2, with 7 bases identical to TRBD1. The junction had 2 bases not matched to a gene; V was cut back by 3 bases and J by 3 bases. Looked up from germline, CDR1 is SGDLS and CDR2 is YYNGEE. The CDR3 is 13 residues long. The CDR3 DNA is TGTGCCAGCAGCGCTACAGGGGACTATGGCTACACCTTC. Encoded protein: CASSATGDYGYTF.

This clone showed up just once. V is TRBV9 and J is TRBJ1-3; 7 nucleotides align to TRBD1. Looked up from germline, CDR1 is SGDLS and CDR2 is YYNGEE. The V and J ends lost 4 bases and 0 bases, in that order; junction bases with no gene match: 4. There are 15 residues in the CDR3. The CDR3, as DNA: TGTGCCAGCAGCCAAGGGGACAGCTCTGGAAACACCATATATTTT. Amino acids: CASSQGDSSGNTIYF.

This clone has a handful of counts. The rearrangement links TRBV5-1 to TRBJ1-1, with 9 bases identical to TRBD1. There are 15 residues in the CDR3. Germline lookup yields CDR1 SGHRS and CDR2 YFSETQ. V dropped 3 bases and J dropped 5; count of bases not matched to a gene: 8. The CDR3 DNA follows: TGCGCCAGCAGCTCAAACACCGGGACAGGGACTGAAGCTTTCTTT. Translation gives CASSSNTGTGTEAFF.

This clone was counted once. The chain employs TRBV24-1 and TRBJ2-3, with D perhaps TRBD1 (6 bases). Germline V lookup: CDR1 KGHDR, CDR2 SFDVKD. The CDR3 covers 15 residues. V was shortened by 5 bases and J by 1 base, with 12 bases between the two germline ends. The DNA for the CDR3 is TGTGCCACCAGTGCCATGGACAGCCGCACAGATACGCAGTATTTT. Translation: CATSAMDSRTDTQYF.

As to this clone: Other DNA sequences within the sample encode an identical CDR3. The chain uses TRBV7-2 and TRBJ2-7; a weak D match, TRBD2 (7 bases). The CDR3 has 14 amino acids. Germline V lookup: CDR1 SGHTA, CDR2 FQGNSA. V lost 5 bases to trimming and J lost 4 bases, with 15 bases between them. This CDR3 reads CASSPKGGPYEQYF. DNA of the CDR3: TGTGCCAGCAGCCCAAAGGGGGGGCCGTACGAGCAGTACTTC. The variable domain in full, completed from reference TRBV7-2 and TRBJ2-7, reads GAGVSQSPSNKVTEKGKDVELRCDPISGHTALYWYRQSLGQGLEFLIYFQGNSAPDKSGLPSDRFSAERTGGSVSTLTIQRTQQEDSAVYLCASSPKGGPYEQYFGPGTRLTVT.

The V and J genes are TRBV7-8 and TRBJ2-1; weak D call: TRBD1 (6 bases). The CDR3 runs to 17 residues. The V gene's germline CDR1 is SGHVS and CDR2 FQNEAQ. Trimming shortened V by 1 base and J by 1 base, and 14 bases separated the two germline ends. The CDR3 here is CASSLGGGVGSYNEQFF. CDR3 sequence (DNA): TGTGCCAGCAGCTTAGGAGGGGGAGTTGGTTCCTACAATGAGCAGTTCTTC.